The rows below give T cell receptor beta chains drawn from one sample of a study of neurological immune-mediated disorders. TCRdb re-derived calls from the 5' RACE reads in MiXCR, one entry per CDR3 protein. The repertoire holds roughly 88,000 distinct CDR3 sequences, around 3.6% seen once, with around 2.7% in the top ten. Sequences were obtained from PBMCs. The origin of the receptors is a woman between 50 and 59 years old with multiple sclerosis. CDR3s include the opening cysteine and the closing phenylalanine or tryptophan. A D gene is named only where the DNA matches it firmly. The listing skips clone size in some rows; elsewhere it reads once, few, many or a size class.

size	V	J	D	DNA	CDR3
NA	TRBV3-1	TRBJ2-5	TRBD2	TGTGCCAGCAGCCAACCGGCGGGAGGAGAGACCCAGTACTTC	CASSQPAGGETQYF
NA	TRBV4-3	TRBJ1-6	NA	TGCGCCAGCAGCCAATTGGAAGGGGCACCCCTCCACTTT	CASSQLEGAPLHF
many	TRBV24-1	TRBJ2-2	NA	TGTGCCACCAGTGATTTCGACTCCGGCGGCGCGTACACCGGGGAGCTGTTTTTT	CATSDFDSGGAYTGELFF
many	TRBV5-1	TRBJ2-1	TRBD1	TGCGCCAGCAGCTTGGAAACAGGGGTCTACAATGAGCAGTTCTTC	CASSLETGVYNEQFF
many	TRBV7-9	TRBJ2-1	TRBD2	TGTGCCAGCAGCTTAGATTGGCGGGGGATTTACAATGAGCAGTTCTTC	CASSLDWRGIYNEQFF
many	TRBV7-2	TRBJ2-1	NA	TGTGCCAGCAGCTTGAGTGGCAAGGGTTCTGAGCAGTTCTTC	CASSLSGKGSEQFF
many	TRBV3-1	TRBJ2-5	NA	TGTGCCAGCAGCCCCCCTTGGGGGGAAAGTCGGGAGACCCAGTACTTC	CASSPPWGESRETQYF
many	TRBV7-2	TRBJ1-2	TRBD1	TGTGCCAGCAGCCGGGACAGAAACTATGGCTACACCTTC	CASSRDRNYGYTF
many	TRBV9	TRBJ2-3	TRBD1	TGTGCCAGCAGCGACCGGGACAGGGGTTCAGATACGCAGTATTTT	CASSDRDRGSDTQYF
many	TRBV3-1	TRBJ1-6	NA	TGTGCCAGCAGCCAAGGGAGGCAAGCACCCCTCCACTTT	CASSQGRQAPLHF
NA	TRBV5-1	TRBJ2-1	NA	TGCGCCAGCAGCTTGGCCGTTTGGCCCAGGGGGGATCAAAATGAGCAGTTCTTC	CASSLAVWPRGDQNEQFF
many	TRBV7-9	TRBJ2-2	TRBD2	TGTGCCAGCAGCTCACCTCTAGCGGGGAGTACCGGGGAGCTGTTTTTT	CASSSPLAGSTGELFF
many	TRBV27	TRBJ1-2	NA	TGTGCCACTTTCGGGTACTCGGGGGGCTTATCGGGCTACACCTTC	CATFGYSGGLSGYTF
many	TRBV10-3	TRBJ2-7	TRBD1	TGTGCCATCAGTGATTCGGTGGGGGACAGGGTCACCTACGAGCAGTACTTC	CAISDSVGDRVTYEQYF
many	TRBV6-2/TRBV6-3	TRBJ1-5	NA	TGTGCCAGCACTTACGGGCTGGTCTCTAACAATCAGCCCCAGCATTTT	CASTYGLVSNNQPQHF
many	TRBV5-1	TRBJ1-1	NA	TGCGCCAGCACGGGTGACACTGAAGCTTTCTTT	CASTGDTEAFF
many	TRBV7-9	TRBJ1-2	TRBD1	TGTGCCAGCACCCTTCTGGGCAGGGGGTCGGATGGCTACACCTTC	CASTLLGRGSDGYTF
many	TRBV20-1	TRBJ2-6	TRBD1	TGCAGTGCCCGGCCCCGCCAGGGGGCGTTAGTCTCTGGGGCCAACGTCCTGACTTTC	CSARPRQGALVSGANVLTF